The next 16 T cell receptor beta chains were all read from a single sample in a study of monozygotic twins with inflammatory bowel disease. With the 5' RACE reads reprocessed, TCRdb shows one record per CDR3 protein and no DNA. The repertoire table contains 400,000 or so distinct CDR3 sequences. Sequencing used blood. Receptor source: a human donor with ulcerative colitis or Crohn's disease, or a healthy co-twin of an affected twin (not recorded which).

The chain employs TRBV30 and TRBJ2-2. The germline CDR1 and CDR2 sequences are GTSNPN and SVGIG (reference sequence). The CDR3 is made up of 13 amino acids. The CDR3 loop reads CAWSFLQPGELFF.

V and J are TRBV12-3 or TRBV12-4 and TRBJ2-6; TCRdb indicates TRBD1, and absent DNA this call remains unverified. The CDR3 extends over 16 amino acids. The CDR3: CASSSGRSSGANVLTF.

The chain couples TRBV5-1 to TRBJ2-1; the D call of TRBD2 rests on TCRdb alone, since no DNA is present to check it. The CDR3 contains 15 residues. Germline V lookup: CDR1 SGHRS, CDR2 YFSETQ. CDR3 amino acids: CASRLTRNSFNEQFF.

The rearrangement uses TRBV7-2 and TRBJ1-3; absent DNA, TCRdb's TRBD1 call cannot be checked. The CDR3 length is 17 residues. Germline V lookup: CDR1 SGHTA, CDR2 FQGNSA. CDR3 loop: CASSAPSGRISGNTIYF.

The gene calls are TRBV9 and TRBJ2-1. The CDR3 runs to 14 residues. Germline lookup yields CDR1 SGDLS and CDR2 YYNGEE. CDR3 protein: CASSVEVERPEQFF. Looking up the rest from reference TRBV9 and TRBJ2-1 gives the full variable domain: DSGVTQTPKHLITATGQRVTLRCSPRSGDLSVYWYQQSLDQGLQFLIQYYNGEERAKGNILERFSAQQFPDLHSELNLSSLELGDSALYFCASSVEVERPEQFFGPGTRLTVL.

The rearrangement links TRBV10-3 to TRBJ1-1; the TRBD1 assignment by TCRdb is unverifiable without DNA. The CDR3 totals 15 residues. Germline-derived CDR1 and CDR2 are ENHRY and SYGVKD. The CDR3 loop is CAISEGQGGVTEAFF.

The J gene is TRBJ1-4, the V gene TRBV20-1. Germline CDR1 is DFQATT and CDR2 is SNEGSKA (reference sequence). CDR3 length: 12 residues. CDR3 residues: CSAGSLAEKLFF.

This chain links TRBV27 with TRBJ2-7; lacking DNA, the TRBD1 call made by TCRdb goes unchecked. CDR1 MNHEY and CDR2 SMNVEV come from the germline V gene (reference sequence). CDR3 length equals 19 residues. The CDR3 is CASSPHRPPGGLAPREQYF.

The gene calls are TRBV28 and TRBJ1-2; TCRdb names TRBD1, which stays unverified in the absence of DNA. Per the germline V gene, CDR1 is MDHEN and CDR2 is SYDVKM. The CDR3 is made up of 15 amino acids. The CDR3 loop is CASSRIGQGGNGYTF.

The V gene is TRBV5-1, the J gene TRBJ2-2; TCRdb indicates TRBD2, and absent DNA this call remains unverified. The CDR3 runs to 18 residues. Germline V gene data show CDR1 as SGHRS and CDR2 as YFSETQ. CDR3 loop: CASSLGPARGEYTGELFF.

The rearrangement joins TRBV18 to TRBJ2-7; TCRdb's D gene call, TRBD1, goes unchecked for lack of DNA. Germline V lookup: CDR1 KGHSH, CDR2 LQKENI. CDR3 length: 15 amino acids. Here the CDR3 reads CASSASRAASYEQYF.

The chain combines TRBV12-3 or TRBV12-4 with TRBJ2-1; the TRBD1 assignment by TCRdb is unverifiable without DNA. The CDR3 loop spans 16 amino acids. The CDR3 is CASRGTGASSYNEQFF.

The gene calls are TRBV7-2 and TRBJ2-1; without DNA, the TCRdb call of TRBD1 cannot be checked. CDR1 is SGHTA, CDR2 FQGNSA, per germline. The CDR3 totals 15 residues. CDR3 protein: CASRITGTGYNEQFF.

CDR3 amino acids: CATSWGNEQFF. The V and J genes are TRBV10-3 and TRBJ2-1. CDR1 is ENHRY, CDR2 SYGVKD, per germline. CDR3 length equals 11 residues.

The chain is built from TRBV7-9 and TRBJ2-2; there is no DNA to check the TCRdb D call of TRBD1. Germline V CDR1 and CDR2: SEHNR, FQNEAQ (reference sequence). The CDR3 is 15 residues long. The CDR3 protein is CASRRLPGSTGELFF.

The rearrangement uses TRBV29-1 and TRBJ1-1. The V gene's germline CDR1 is SQVTM and CDR2 ANQGSEA. CDR3 length: 13 amino acids. CDR3 protein: CSVERPMNTEAFF.